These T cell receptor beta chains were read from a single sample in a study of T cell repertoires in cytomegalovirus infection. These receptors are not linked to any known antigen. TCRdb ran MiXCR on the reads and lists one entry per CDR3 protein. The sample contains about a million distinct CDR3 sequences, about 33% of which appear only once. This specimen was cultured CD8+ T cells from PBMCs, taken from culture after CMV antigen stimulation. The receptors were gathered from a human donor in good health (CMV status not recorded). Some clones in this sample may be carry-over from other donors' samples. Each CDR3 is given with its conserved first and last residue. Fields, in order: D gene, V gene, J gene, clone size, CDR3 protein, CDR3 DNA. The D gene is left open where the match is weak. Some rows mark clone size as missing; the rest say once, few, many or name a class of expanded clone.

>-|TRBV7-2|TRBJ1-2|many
CASSETAGEGGYTF
TGTGCCAGCAGCGAGACGGCTGGCGAGGGAGGCTACACCTTC
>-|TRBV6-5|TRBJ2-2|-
CASSYLLAGPDTGELFF
TGTGCCAGCAGTTACCTCCTGGCGGGCCCAGACACCGGGGAGCTGTTTTTT
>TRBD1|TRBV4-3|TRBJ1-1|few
CASSQDYAGGDTEAFF
TGCGCCAGCAGCCAAGATTACGCAGGGGGGGACACTGAAGCTTTCTTT
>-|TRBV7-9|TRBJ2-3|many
CASSSVARTDTQYF
TGTGCCAGCAGCTCGGTGGCTCGCACAGATACGCAGTATTTT
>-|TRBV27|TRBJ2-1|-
CATGPPSRSEQFF
TGTGCCACGGGACCCCCTTCTCGCAGTGAGCAGTTCTTC
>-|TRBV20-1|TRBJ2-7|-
CSSQRGSGLDEQYF
TGCAGTTCTCAGAGGGGTTCCGGACTTGACGAGCAGTACTTC
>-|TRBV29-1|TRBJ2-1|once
CSVLTGEYNEQFF
TGCAGCGTATTAACAGGCGAATACAATGAGCAGTTCTTC
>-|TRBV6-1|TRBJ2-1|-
CASTDSHNEQFF
TGTGCCAGCACTGACAGCCACAATGAGCAGTTCTTC
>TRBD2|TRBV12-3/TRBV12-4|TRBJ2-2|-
CASSPRLAPTGELFF
TGTGCCAGCAGTCCTAGACTAGCCCCCACCGGGGAGCTGTTTTTT
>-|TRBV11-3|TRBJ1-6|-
CASSSTFAPLHF
TGTGCCAGCAGCTCAACGTTCGCACCCCTCCACTTT
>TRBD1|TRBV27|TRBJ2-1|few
CASSHGQGRDNEQFF
TGTGCCAGCAGTCACGGACAGGGTAGGGACAATGAGCAGTTCTTC
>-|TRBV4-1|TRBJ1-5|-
CASSQDRSPFDSNQPQHF
TGTGCCAGCAGCCAAGATCGGTCCCCGTTCGATAGCAATCAGCCCCAGCATTTT
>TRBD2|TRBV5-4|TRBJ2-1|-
CASSLVSGGGFDEQFF
TGTGCCAGCAGCTTGGTTTCGGGGGGGGGATTCGATGAGCAGTTCTTC
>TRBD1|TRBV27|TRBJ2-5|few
CASGQGSGTQYF
TGTGCCAGCGGACAGGGGAGCGGGACCCAGTACTTC
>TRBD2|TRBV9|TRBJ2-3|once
CASSVARGGSTDTQYF
TGTGCCAGCAGCGTAGCGCGGGGGGGTAGCACAGATACGCAGTATTTT
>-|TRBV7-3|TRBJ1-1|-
CASSRGLGDTEAFF
TGTGCCAGCAGCCGCGGTCTGGGAGACACTGAAGCTTTCTTT
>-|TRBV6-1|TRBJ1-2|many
CASSRTPGYGYTF
TGTGCCAGCAGCAGAACGCCGGGATATGGCTACACCTTC
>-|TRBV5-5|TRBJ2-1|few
CASSLSGIYEQFF
TGTGCCAGCAGCTTATCCGGGATCTATGAGCAGTTCTTC
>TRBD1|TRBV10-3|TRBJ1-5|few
CAIQGPNQPQHF
TGTGCCATACAGGGGCCCAATCAGCCCCAGCATTTT
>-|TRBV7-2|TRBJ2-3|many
CASRLNTDTQYF
TGTGCCAGCAGGTTAAACACAGATACGCAGTATTTT
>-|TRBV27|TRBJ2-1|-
CASSFFSPYNEQFF
TGTGCCAGCAGTTTTTTCAGTCCCTACAATGAGCAGTTCTTC
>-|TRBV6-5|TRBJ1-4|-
CASSYSVSNEKLFF
TGTGCCAGCAGTTACTCAGTTTCTAATGAAAAACTGTTTTTT
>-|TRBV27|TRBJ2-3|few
CASSQRDNYLYTDTQYF
TGTGCCAGCAGTCAAAGAGATAACTATCTTTACACAGATACGCAGTATTTT
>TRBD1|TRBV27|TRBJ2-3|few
CASSSLQQGPAQYF
TGTGCCAGCAGTTCCCTGCAACAGGGGCCAGCGCAGTATTTT
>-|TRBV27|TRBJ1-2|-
CASSLVAHGIDGYTF
TGTGCCAGCAGTTTGGTAGCCCACGGCATCGATGGCTACACCTTC
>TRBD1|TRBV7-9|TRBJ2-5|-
CASSYGQAIQTQYF
TGTGCCAGCAGCTATGGACAGGCTATACAGACCCAGTACTTC
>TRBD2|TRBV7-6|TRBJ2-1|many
CASSPQGLAGGPYNEQFF
TGTGCCAGCAGCCCCCAGGGACTAGCGGGGGGGCCATACAATGAGCAGTTCTTC
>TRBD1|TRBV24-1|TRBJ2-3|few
CATSEWGQGLAPLHGTQYF
TGTGCCACCAGTGAGTGGGGACAGGGTCTGGCACCCCTCCATGGTACGCAGTATTTT
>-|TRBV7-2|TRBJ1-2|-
CASSLAGETFYGYTF
TGTGCCAGCAGCTTAGCGGGGGAGACTTTCTATGGCTACACCTTC
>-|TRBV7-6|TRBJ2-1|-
CVSSPGGNEQFF
TGTGTCAGCAGCCCCGGGGGCAATGAGCAGTTCTTC
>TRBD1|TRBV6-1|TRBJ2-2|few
CASRQPGQGDTGELFF
TGTGCCAGCAGACAGCCGGGACAGGGGGACACCGGGGAGCTGTTTTTT
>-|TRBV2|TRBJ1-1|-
CASRGRLAFF
TGTGCCAGCAGGGGACGTCTCGCTTTCTTT
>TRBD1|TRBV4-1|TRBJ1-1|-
CASSRQGVANTEAFF
TGCGCCAGCAGCCGACAGGGGGTGGCGAACACTGAAGCTTTCTTT
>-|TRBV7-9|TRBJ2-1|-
CASSNRNLTRAEQFF
TGTGCCAGCAGTAATAGGAACCTCACTAGAGCTGAGCAGTTCTTC
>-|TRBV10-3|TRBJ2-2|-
CAIRTGTTGELFF
TGTGCCATCAGGACAGGGACTACCGGGGAGCTGTTTTTT
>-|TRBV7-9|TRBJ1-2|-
CASSRTGPNYGYTF
TGTGCCAGCAGCAGAACCGGGCCGAACTATGGCTACACCTTC
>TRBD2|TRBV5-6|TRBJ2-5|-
CASNRGLANEETQYF
TGTGCCAGTAATCGGGGACTAGCGAATGAAGAGACCCAGTACTTC
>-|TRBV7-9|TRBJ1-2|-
CASSQDGPEGYTF
TGTGCCAGCAGCCAAGACGGGCCAGAGGGCTACACCTTC
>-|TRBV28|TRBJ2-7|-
CARSSGAHEQYF
TGTGCCAGAAGTTCTGGGGCCCACGAGCAGTACTTC
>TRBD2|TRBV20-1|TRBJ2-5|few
CSAREGTSGVRGTQYF
TGCAGTGCTAGAGAGGGGACTAGCGGGGTCCGGGGGACCCAGTACTTC
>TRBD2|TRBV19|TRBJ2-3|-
CASSMVIMAGGDTDTQYF
TGTGCCAGTAGTATGGTGATAATGGCGGGGGGGGATACAGATACGCAGTATTTT
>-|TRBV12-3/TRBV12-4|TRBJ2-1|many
CASESTSGNNEQFF
TGTGCCAGCGAATCCACCTCCGGGAACAATGAGCAGTTCTTC
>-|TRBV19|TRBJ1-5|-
CASSMTDSQPQHF
TGTGCCAGTAGTATGACGGACAGTCAGCCCCAGCATTTT
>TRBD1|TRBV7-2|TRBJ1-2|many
CASSFITGQGLTF
TGTGCCAGCAGCTTTATCACAGGACAGGGACTCACCTTC
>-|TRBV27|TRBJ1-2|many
CASREGSNYGYTF
TGTGCCAGCCGAGAGGGATCTAACTATGGCTACACCTTC
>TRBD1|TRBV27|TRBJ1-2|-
CASSPSQGPIPYGYTF
TGTGCCAGCAGCCCCTCACAGGGGCCCATACCCTATGGCTACACCTTC
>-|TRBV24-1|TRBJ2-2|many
CATSDFTDADTGELFF
TGTGCCACCAGTGATTTCACAGACGCGGACACCGGGGAGCTGTTTTTT
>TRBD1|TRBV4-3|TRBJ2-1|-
CASNTGTGGYEQFF
TGCGCCAGCAACACCGGGACAGGGGGCTATGAGCAGTTCTTC
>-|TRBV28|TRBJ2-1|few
CASRSAPSSYNEQFF
TGTGCCAGCAGGTCGGCGCCCAGCTCCTACAATGAGCAGTTCTTC